The rows below give T cell receptor beta chains drawn from one sample of a study of blood T cells in healthy people across ages. TCRdb fed the 5' RACE reads into MiXCR, producing one record per CDR3 protein. The table has over 700,000 distinct CDR3 sequences, around a quarter seen once. This sample was also put to use in a study of T cells of mothers and their children.

Sequencing was carried out using blood. The receptors here all came from a boy between 5 and 17 years old in good health. The CDR3 runs from the conserved cysteine through the conserved F or W. A D gene is named only where the DNA matches it firmly. Rows give clone size only sometimes, using once, few, many, or a class for an expanded clone.

d_call: -; clone_size: few; j_call: TRBJ1-1; v_call: TRBV29-1; cdr3_aa: CSVEEPRNTEAFF; cdr3_nt: TGCAGCGTTGAAGAGCCGAGGAACACTGAAGCTTTCTTT
d_call: -; clone_size: -; j_call: TRBJ1-6; v_call: TRBV4-2; cdr3_aa: CASSQERGEHSPLHF; cdr3_nt: TGTGCCAGCAGCCAAGAACGGGGGGAGCATTCACCCCTCCACTTT
d_call: TRBD2; clone_size: -; j_call: TRBJ2-5; v_call: TRBV29-1; cdr3_aa: CSACGGQETQYF; cdr3_nt: TGCAGCGCTTGCGGGGGCCAAGAGACCCAGTACTTC
d_call: -; clone_size: -; j_call: TRBJ2-3; v_call: TRBV5-1; cdr3_aa: CASSFLEGSADTQYF; cdr3_nt: TGCGCCAGCAGCTTTTTAGAAGGTAGCGCAGATACGCAGTATTTT
d_call: TRBD2; clone_size: few; j_call: TRBJ2-3; v_call: TRBV9; cdr3_aa: CASSVVRGGDTQYF; cdr3_nt: TGTGCCAGCAGCGTTGTTCGGGGAGGGGATACGCAGTATTTT
d_call: -; clone_size: -; j_call: TRBJ1-2; v_call: TRBV29-1; cdr3_aa: CSVAGLKNGYTF; cdr3_nt: TGCAGCGTTGCTGGACTAAAGAATGGCTACACCTTC
d_call: -; clone_size: -; j_call: TRBJ2-7; v_call: TRBV27; cdr3_aa: CVSSFTVFSEQYF; cdr3_nt: TGTGTCAGCAGTTTTACCGTCTTCTCCGAGCAGTACTTC
d_call: -; clone_size: -; j_call: TRBJ2-2; v_call: TRBV10-3; cdr3_aa: CAINGDANTGELFF; cdr3_nt: TGTGCCATCAACGGGGACGCGAACACCGGGGAGCTGTTTTTT
d_call: TRBD2; clone_size: -; j_call: TRBJ2-2; v_call: TRBV12-5; cdr3_aa: CASGPRGGLSTGELFF; cdr3_nt: TGTGCTAGTGGTCCCCGGGGGGGGCTGAGCACCGGGGAGCTGTTTTTT
d_call: -; clone_size: -; j_call: TRBJ2-5; v_call: TRBV7-9; cdr3_aa: CASSSAGPTLETQYF; cdr3_nt: TGTGCCAGCAGCTCGGCGGGACCAACATTAGAGACCCAGTACTTC
d_call: -; clone_size: few; j_call: TRBJ2-3; v_call: TRBV6-1; cdr3_aa: CASSETATGTDTQYF; cdr3_nt: TGTGCCAGCAGTGAAACGGCAACGGGCACAGATACGCAGTATTTT
d_call: TRBD2; clone_size: few; j_call: TRBJ2-3; v_call: TRBV11-2; cdr3_aa: CASSQAGAFTDTQYF; cdr3_nt: TGTGCCAGCAGCCAAGCGGGGGCTTTCACAGATACGCAGTATTTT
d_call: TRBD2; clone_size: -; j_call: TRBJ2-2; v_call: TRBV7-2; cdr3_aa: CASSWGGRGELFF; cdr3_nt: TGTGCCAGCAGCTGGGGAGGGCGTGGGGAGCTGTTTTTT
d_call: -; clone_size: once; j_call: TRBJ2-5; v_call: TRBV7-2; cdr3_aa: CASSLTSADYVNF; cdr3_nt: TGTGCCAGCAGCTTAACCTCCGCCGACTACGTCAATTTC
d_call: TRBD1; clone_size: -; j_call: TRBJ2-7; v_call: TRBV4-2; cdr3_aa: CASSQDGVVGQGTYEQYF; cdr3_nt: TGTGCCAGCAGCCAAGACGGGGTGGTAGGACAGGGGACCTACGAGCAGTACTTC
d_call: TRBD2; clone_size: -; j_call: TRBJ2-7; v_call: TRBV20-1; cdr3_aa: CSAFTSGNYYHEQYF; cdr3_nt: TGCAGTGCCTTTACTAGCGGGAATTATTACCACGAGCAGTACTTC
d_call: -; clone_size: few; j_call: TRBJ2-4; v_call: TRBV18; cdr3_aa: CASSPQGAEGNIQYF; cdr3_nt: TGTGCCAGCTCACCACAGGGAGCGGAGGGAAACATTCAGTACTTC
d_call: -; clone_size: -; j_call: TRBJ2-1; v_call: TRBV10-3; cdr3_aa: CAISGGTSYNEQFF; cdr3_nt: TGTGCCATCAGTGGGGGGACTTCCTACAATGAGCAGTTCTTC
d_call: TRBD2; clone_size: -; j_call: TRBJ2-7; v_call: TRBV28; cdr3_aa: CASSLWGNGGLAGGPEQYF; cdr3_nt: TGTGCCAGCAGTTTATGGGGTAACGGTGGACTAGCGGGAGGACCCGAGCAGTACTTC
d_call: TRBD2; clone_size: -; j_call: TRBJ2-5; v_call: TRBV4-1; cdr3_aa: CASSQDMEQRGWETQYF; cdr3_nt: TGCGCCAGCAGCCAAGACATGGAACAGCGGGGGTGGGAGACCCAGTACTTC
d_call: -; clone_size: -; j_call: TRBJ2-4; v_call: TRBV7-3; cdr3_aa: CASSLPAAGLAKNIQYF; cdr3_nt: TGTGCCAGCAGCTTACCCGCAGCGGGCCTAGCCAAAAACATTCAGTACTTC
d_call: -; clone_size: few; j_call: TRBJ2-1; v_call: TRBV7-9; cdr3_aa: CASSFEGVGFNEQFF; cdr3_nt: TGTGCCAGCAGCTTCGAGGGAGTAGGTTTCAATGAGCAGTTCTTC
d_call: TRBD2; clone_size: few; j_call: TRBJ2-1; v_call: TRBV29-1; cdr3_aa: CSGLSGATYNEQFF; cdr3_nt: TGCAGCGGCCTCAGCGGGGCGACCTACAATGAGCAGTTCTTC
d_call: -; clone_size: -; j_call: TRBJ2-1; v_call: TRBV2; cdr3_aa: CASSEARVGGGEQFF; cdr3_nt: TGTGCCAGCAGTGAAGCGCGGGTGGGAGGAGGCGAGCAGTTCTTC
d_call: -; clone_size: -; j_call: TRBJ2-7; v_call: TRBV29-1; cdr3_aa: CSVEDLAGESSYEQYF; cdr3_nt: TGCAGCGTTGAAGATCTTGCAGGGGAAAGCTCCTACGAGCAGTACTTC
d_call: -; clone_size: -; j_call: TRBJ1-1; v_call: TRBV20-1; cdr3_aa: CSARGEVNTEAFF; cdr3_nt: TGCAGTGCTAGAGGGGAGGTGAACACTGAAGCTTTCTTT
d_call: TRBD1; clone_size: -; j_call: TRBJ2-3; v_call: TRBV5-1; cdr3_aa: CASSSWDREGDTQYF; cdr3_nt: TGCGCCAGCAGCTCCTGGGACAGGGAGGGAGATACGCAGTATTTT
d_call: -; clone_size: -; j_call: TRBJ2-7; v_call: TRBV20-1; cdr3_aa: CSAPGTLPYEQYF; cdr3_nt: TGCAGTGCTCCCGGGACTTTACCCTACGAGCAGTACTTC
d_call: TRBD2; clone_size: few; j_call: TRBJ2-7; v_call: TRBV7-2; cdr3_aa: CASSSSGRVNEQYF; cdr3_nt: TGTGCCAGCAGCTCTAGCGGGAGGGTGAACGAGCAGTACTTC
d_call: -; clone_size: few; j_call: TRBJ1-4; v_call: TRBV7-2; cdr3_aa: CASSVRGSSSEKLFF; cdr3_nt: TGTGCCAGCAGCGTCCGGGGGTCGTCCTCTGAAAAACTGTTTTTT
d_call: -; clone_size: -; j_call: TRBJ1-5; v_call: TRBV20-1; cdr3_aa: CSASAPRDYSNQPQHF; cdr3_nt: TGCAGTGCCTCGGCCCCCCGGGATTATAGCAATCAGCCCCAGCATTTT
d_call: -; clone_size: -; j_call: TRBJ1-1; v_call: TRBV6-5; cdr3_aa: CASSGRGVAEAFF; cdr3_nt: TGTGCCAGCAGTGGAAGGGGCGTAGCTGAAGCTTTCTTT
d_call: TRBD2; clone_size: -; j_call: TRBJ2-7; v_call: TRBV4-2; cdr3_aa: CASSQTSGTNYEQYF; cdr3_nt: TGTGCCAGCAGCCAGACGAGCGGGACCAACTACGAGCAGTACTTC
d_call: TRBD2; clone_size: -; j_call: TRBJ2-3; v_call: TRBV28; cdr3_aa: CASSYELQRERKDTQYF; cdr3_nt: TGTGCCAGCAGTTATGAGTTACAGCGGGAGCGAAAGGATACGCAGTATTTT
d_call: -; clone_size: few; j_call: TRBJ2-2; v_call: TRBV2; cdr3_aa: CASQQGTNTGELFF; cdr3_nt: TGTGCCAGTCAACAGGGTACGAACACCGGGGAGCTGTTTTTT
d_call: -; clone_size: -; j_call: TRBJ1-6; v_call: TRBV28; cdr3_aa: CASSSTDGRSPLHF; cdr3_nt: TGTGCCAGCAGTTCTACTGACGGGCGTTCACCCCTCCACTTT
d_call: -; clone_size: -; j_call: TRBJ2-3; v_call: TRBV15; cdr3_aa: CATSREGGKLTDTQYF; cdr3_nt: TGTGCCACCAGCAGAGAAGGCGGGAAACTAACAGATACGCAGTATTTT
d_call: -; clone_size: few; j_call: TRBJ2-7; v_call: TRBV4-1; cdr3_aa: CASSQIQAGFTSHEQYF; cdr3_nt: TGCGCCAGCAGCCAGATTCAAGCAGGGTTTACCTCCCACGAGCAGTACTTC
d_call: TRBD1; clone_size: -; j_call: TRBJ1-1; v_call: TRBV20-1; cdr3_aa: CSAQGQGRTEAFF; cdr3_nt: TGCAGTGCACAAGGACAGGGGCGCACTGAAGCTTTCTTT
d_call: -; clone_size: -; j_call: TRBJ1-2; v_call: TRBV28; cdr3_aa: CASSPGSILYGYTF; cdr3_nt: TGTGCCAGCAGTCCCGGGTCAATCCTCTATGGCTACACCTTC
d_call: -; clone_size: -; j_call: TRBJ2-3; v_call: TRBV12-3/TRBV12-4; cdr3_aa: CASSADRRPGDTQYF; cdr3_nt: TGTGCCAGCAGTGCCGATCGGCGTCCGGGTGATACGCAGTATTTT